The entry that follows covers one T cell receptor beta chain sequence. No antigen is known for it. Together with a sample-barcoded 5' primer, a J-beta primer mix was included in a second PCR lasting roughly 6 to 12 cycles. CDR3-containing paired-end reads numbering at least 2.5 million came from each sample. A single record per CDR3 protein comes from TCRdb applying MiXCR to the 5' RACE reads. The profile shows approximately 1,100,000 distinct CDR3 sequences, 40% to 55% of them singletons. The data derive from a study of blood T cells in healthy people across ages. Study overall: Researchers report that template switching captured about one barcoded beta molecule per two T cells.

Study results and caveats: Using unsorted PBMCs precluded a conclusive naive versus antigen-experienced comparison.

V shed 8 bases and J 1 base; nucleotides not matched to a gene: 1. CDR3 length: 13 residues. The germline V gene has CDR1 MNHEY and CDR2 SMNVEV (reference sequence). The TCR was taken from a woman aged 60-70 years in good health. The chain joins TRBV27 to TRBJ2-4; 8 positions agree with TRBD1. The specimen sequenced was blood. Here the CDR3 DNA reads TGTGCCAGCGGGGACAGGGCCAAAAACATTCAGTACTTC. Its protein is CASGDRAKNIQYF.